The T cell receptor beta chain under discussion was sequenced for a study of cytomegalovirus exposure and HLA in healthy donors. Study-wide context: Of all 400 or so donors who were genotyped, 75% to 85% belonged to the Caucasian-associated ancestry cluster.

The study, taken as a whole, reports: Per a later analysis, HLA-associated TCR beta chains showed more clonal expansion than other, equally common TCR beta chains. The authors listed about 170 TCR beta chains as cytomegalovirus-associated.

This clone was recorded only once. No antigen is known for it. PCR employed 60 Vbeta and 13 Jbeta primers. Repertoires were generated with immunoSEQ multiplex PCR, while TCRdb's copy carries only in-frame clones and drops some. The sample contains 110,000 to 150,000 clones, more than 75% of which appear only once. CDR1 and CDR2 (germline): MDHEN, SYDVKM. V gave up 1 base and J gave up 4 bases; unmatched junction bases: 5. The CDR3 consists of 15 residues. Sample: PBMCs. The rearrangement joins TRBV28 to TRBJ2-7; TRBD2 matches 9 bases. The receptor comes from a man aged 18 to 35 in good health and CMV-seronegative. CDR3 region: CASSLSGGRGYEQYF. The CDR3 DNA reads TGTGCCAGCAGTTTATCCGGCGGGAGGGGGTACGAGCAGTACTTC.